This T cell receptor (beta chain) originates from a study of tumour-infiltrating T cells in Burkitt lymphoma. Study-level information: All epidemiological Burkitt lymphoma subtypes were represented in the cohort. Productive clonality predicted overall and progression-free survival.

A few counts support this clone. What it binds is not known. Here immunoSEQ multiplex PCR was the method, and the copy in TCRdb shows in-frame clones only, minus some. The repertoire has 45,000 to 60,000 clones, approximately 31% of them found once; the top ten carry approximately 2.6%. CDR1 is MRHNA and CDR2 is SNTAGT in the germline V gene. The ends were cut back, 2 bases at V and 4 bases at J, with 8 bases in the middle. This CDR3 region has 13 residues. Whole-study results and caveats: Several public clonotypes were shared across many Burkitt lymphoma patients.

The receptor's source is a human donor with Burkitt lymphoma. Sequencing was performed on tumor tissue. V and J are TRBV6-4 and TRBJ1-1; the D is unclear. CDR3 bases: TGTGCCAGCAGTGACATGACGGGCACTGAAGCTTTCTTT. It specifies CASSDMTGTEAFF.